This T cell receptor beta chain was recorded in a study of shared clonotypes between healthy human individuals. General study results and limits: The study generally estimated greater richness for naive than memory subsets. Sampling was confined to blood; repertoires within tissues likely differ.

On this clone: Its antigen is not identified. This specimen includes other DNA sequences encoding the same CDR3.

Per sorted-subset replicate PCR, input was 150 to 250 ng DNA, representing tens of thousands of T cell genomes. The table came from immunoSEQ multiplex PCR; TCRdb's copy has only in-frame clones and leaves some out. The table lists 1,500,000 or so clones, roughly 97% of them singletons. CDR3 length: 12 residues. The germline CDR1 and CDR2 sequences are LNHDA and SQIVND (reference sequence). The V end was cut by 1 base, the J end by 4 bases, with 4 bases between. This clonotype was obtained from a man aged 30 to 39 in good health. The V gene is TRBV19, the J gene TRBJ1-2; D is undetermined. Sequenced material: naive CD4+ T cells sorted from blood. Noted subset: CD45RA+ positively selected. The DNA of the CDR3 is TGTGCCAGTAGTATAGTAGGCTATGGCTACACCTTC. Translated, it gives CASSIVGYGYTF. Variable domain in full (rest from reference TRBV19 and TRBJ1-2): DGGITQSPKYLFRKEGQNVTLSCEQNLNHDAMYWYRQDPGQGLRLIYYSQIVNDFQKGDIAEGYSVSREKKESFPLTVTSAQKNPTAFYLCASSIVGYGYTFGSGTRLTVV.